Listed below are T cell receptor beta chains from one sample, sequenced in a study of early T cells in non-severe SARS-CoV-2 infection. TCRdb re-called the 5' RACE reads with MiXCR, one entry per CDR3 protein. The sample yields approximately 70,000 distinct CDR3 sequences, 12% seen once. Material for sequencing was whole blood. The receptors derive from an adult who was a healthcare worker with PCR-confirmed SARS-CoV-2 infection or an uninfected control (not recorded which). Both conserved end residues are part of each CDR3. The order of the fields is D gene, V gene, J gene, clone size, CDR3 DNA, CDR3 protein. A D gene is named only where the DNA matches it firmly. Some rows have no size entry. The others give once, few or many, or a class for an expanded clone.

>NA|TRBV6-1|TRBJ1-2|many
TGTGCCAGCAGTGAAGCGGGGAGACTAAAGCTCTATGGCTACACCTTC
CASSEAGRLKLYGYTF
>NA|TRBV20-1|TRBJ2-7|NA
TGCAGTGCTAGAGCGCCGACAGCCTACGAGCAGTACTTC
CSARAPTAYEQYF
>NA|TRBV29-1|TRBJ1-1|NA
TGCAGCGTTGTTGGGGGGATGAACACTGAAGCTTTCTTT
CSVVGGMNTEAFF
>TRBD2|TRBV18|TRBJ2-1|few
TGTGCCAGCTCACCACCTAGCGGGGGGTCCTACAATGAGCAGTTCTTC
CASSPPSGGSYNEQFF
>TRBD1|TRBV27|TRBJ2-4|NA
TGTGCCAGCAGTTCGGGACAGCCCTTAGCCAAAAACATTCAGTACTTC
CASSSGQPLAKNIQYF
>NA|TRBV7-2|TRBJ2-5|few
TGTGCCAGCAGCTTTTGGGGTCGGAACCAAGAGACCCAGTACTTC
CASSFWGRNQETQYF
>NA|TRBV5-1|TRBJ2-7|many
TGCGCCAGCAGCTTGAGTTGGGTCTACGAGCAGTACTTC
CASSLSWVYEQYF
>TRBD1|TRBV5-1|TRBJ1-1|NA
TGCGCCAGCAGCTTGCCCCGACAGGGAAGTGTTTCGGCTGAAGCTTTCTTT
CASSLPRQGSVSAEAFF
>NA|TRBV6-4|TRBJ2-3|NA
TGTGCCAGCAGTGAACTCCGAGGAGATACGCAGTATTTT
CASSELRGDTQYF
>NA|TRBV6-2/TRBV6-3|TRBJ2-7|few
TGTGCCACCACAGAAAGAGGGGACGAGCAGTACTTC
CATTERGDEQYF
>NA|TRBV2|TRBJ2-2|few
TGTGCCAGCAGTGTTCGCAACTTGGGATCCACCGGGGAGCTGTTTTTT
CASSVRNLGSTGELFF
>NA|TRBV12-3/TRBV12-4|TRBJ1-5|many
TGTGCCAGCAGTTCCACAGGCAATCAGCCCCAGCATTTT
CASSSTGNQPQHF
>NA|TRBV6-2/TRBV6-3|TRBJ2-7|NA
TGTGCCAGCAGTCGTAACGCGGGCTACGAGCAGTACTTC
CASSRNAGYEQYF
>NA|TRBV10-1|TRBJ1-1|NA
TGCGCCAGCAGTGACCTTTCGGTCGGGACTGAAGCTTTCTTT
CASSDLSVGTEAFF
>NA|TRBV6-1|TRBJ1-2|many
TGTGCCAGCAGCTACATGCCGGGCTATGGCTACACCTTC
CASSYMPGYGYTF
>NA|TRBV7-2|TRBJ2-7|few
TGTGCCAGCAGCTTAGCGACAGTCCTAGGAGGGGCCTACGAGCAGTACTTC
CASSLATVLGGAYEQYF
>NA|TRBV15|TRBJ1-6|NA
TGTGCCACCAGCGTCCGGGACATCAAATCACCCCTCCACTTT
CATSVRDIKSPLHF
>TRBD1|TRBV19|TRBJ1-5|many
TGTGCCAGTAGTATTCTTGACAGGGGGCATAATCAGCCCCAGCATTTT
CASSILDRGHNQPQHF
>NA|TRBV6-1|TRBJ1-1|NA
TGTGCCAGCAGTGAATTTTGGGCTAGCGCTGAAGCTTTCTTT
CASSEFWASAEAFF
>TRBD1|TRBV20-1|TRBJ2-3|few
TGCAGTGCTAGAGCCGGGACAGGGAGGACAGATACGCAGTATTTT
CSARAGTGRTDTQYF
>NA|TRBV7-2|TRBJ2-5|few
TGTGCCAGCAGCTACCCCCCGGGCCTTCCGGGGACCCAGTACTTC
CASSYPPGLPGTQYF
>TRBD2|TRBV7-8|TRBJ2-7|many
TGTGCCAGCAGCTTCCAACTACTAGCGGGTGATTCTATGGAGCAGTACTTC
CASSFQLLAGDSMEQYF
>NA|TRBV5-6|TRBJ2-7|many
TGTGCCAGCAGCTTATGGGGGGTCGAGCAGTACTTC
CASSLWGVEQYF
>NA|TRBV21-1|TRBJ2-7|few
TGTGCCAGCAGCTTCACACACCACGAGCAGTACTTC
CASSFTHHEQYF
>NA|TRBV6-1|TRBJ1-4|few
TGTGCCAGCTGCCGCAGGGATCGAACTAATGAAAAACTGTTTTTT
CASCRRDRTNEKLFF
>NA|TRBV12-3/TRBV12-4|TRBJ2-1|many
TGTGCCAGCAGTTTAGGCCTCTACAATGAGCAGTTCTTC
CASSLGLYNEQFF
>TRBD2|TRBV29-1|TRBJ2-1|many
TGCAGCGCACGACTAGCGGGAAGCTACAATGAGCAGTTCTTC
CSARLAGSYNEQFF
>TRBD1|TRBV4-1|TRBJ2-4|few
TGCGCCAGCAGCCAAGGACAGGGTCCGGAAAACATTCAGTACTTC
CASSQGQGPENIQYF
>TRBD2|TRBV7-6|TRBJ2-7|few
TGTGCCAGCAGCTTACGAGGAGCGGGGTATGGGGGCGAGCAGTACTTC
CASSLRGAGYGGEQYF
>TRBD1|TRBV6-5|TRBJ1-4|once
TGTGCCAGCAGAGGACAGGGGATGAGGAATGAAAAACTGTTTTTT
CASRGQGMRNEKLFF
>NA|TRBV6-4|TRBJ2-1|many
TGTGCCAGCTCTCCTAGTGGGGTAAATGAGCAGTTCTTC
CASSPSGVNEQFF
>TRBD1|TRBV29-1|TRBJ1-1|many
TGCAGCGTGCCGGGACAGGGAAGGACTGAAGCTTTCTTT
CSVPGQGRTEAFF
>NA|TRBV4-1|TRBJ1-2|many
TGCGCCAGCAGCCAAGTACAGGCGTATGGCTACACCTTC
CASSQVQAYGYTF
>TRBD1|TRBV7-2|TRBJ2-1|NA
TGTGCCAGCAGCTTAGACAGGGGTCCTTGCAATGAGCAGTTCTTC
CASSLDRGPCNEQFF
>NA|TRBV30|TRBJ2-1|many
TGTGCCTGGAGTGCAACACAAAGGCCGGGTAATGAGCAGTTCTTC
CAWSATQRPGNEQFF
>NA|TRBV6-2/TRBV6-3|TRBJ2-6|few
TGTGCCAGCTCATCACGACGGGCCTCTGGGGCCAACGTCCTGACTTTC
CASSSRRASGANVLTF
>NA|TRBV11-1|TRBJ1-3|few
TGTGCCAGCAGTAACGACAGGTTCTCTGGAAACACCATATATTTT
CASSNDRFSGNTIYF
>NA|TRBV28|TRBJ1-5|NA
TGTGCCAGCAGTCCCCCGTATCAGCCCCAGCATTTT
CASSPPYQPQHF
>NA|TRBV11-2|TRBJ1-4|many
TGTGCCAGCAGCTCAAGGGGGGAAAAACTGTTTTTT
CASSSRGEKLFF
>TRBD2|TRBV7-2|TRBJ2-5|NA
TGTGCCAGCAGCCTAGCGGGGTTCCAAGAGACCCAGTACTTC
CASSLAGFQETQYF
>NA|TRBV5-1|TRBJ1-1|NA
TGCGCCAGCAGCGAGGACACGAGGAACACTGAAGCTTTCTTT
CASSEDTRNTEAFF
>NA|TRBV6-6|TRBJ1-1|NA
TGTGCCAGCAGTTACTCAGACACTGAAGCTTTCTTT
CASSYSDTEAFF
>TRBD1|TRBV5-4|TRBJ1-3|many
TGTGCCAGCAGCCCTATGACAGGGGTGAGCGGAAACACCATATATTTT
CASSPMTGVSGNTIYF
>TRBD1|TRBV9|TRBJ2-7|few
TGTGCCAGCAGCGTTACAGGGGGAAACTACGAGCAGTACTTC
CASSVTGGNYEQYF
>NA|TRBV7-8|TRBJ2-7|few
TGTGCCAGCAGCTTACAGGAGGGTTACGAGCAGTACTTC
CASSLQEGYEQYF
>TRBD2|TRBV18|TRBJ2-5|many
TGTGCCAGCTCCCTCTTCGCGGGGGGTCAAGAGACCCAGTACTTC
CASSLFAGGQETQYF
>NA|TRBV18|TRBJ2-7|NA
TGTGCCAGCTCACCACCCGGAGCGGCCCCTTCTAGCGAGCAGTACTTC
CASSPPGAAPSSEQYF
>NA|TRBV12-3/TRBV12-4|TRBJ1-2|many
TGTGCCAGCAGCCCCCGTCGACGGTCCCACCGAGGCTACACCTTC
CASSPRRRSHRGYTF
>TRBD1|TRBV29-1|TRBJ2-5|many
TGCAGCGCGGACAGGGGGGGTGAAGAGACCCAGTACTTC
CSADRGGEETQYF
>NA|TRBV9|TRBJ2-7|many
TGTGCCAGCAGCGTAATAGACGGGCCCTACGAGCAGTACTTC
CASSVIDGPYEQYF
>NA|TRBV5-5|TRBJ2-4|NA
TGTGCCAGCAGCTTGGGGACAGTCGGAGACATTCAGTACTTC
CASSLGTVGDIQYF
>NA|TRBV6-5|TRBJ2-2|many
TGTGCCAGCAGTTACGGCCCCGGGGAGCTGTTTTTT
CASSYGPGELFF